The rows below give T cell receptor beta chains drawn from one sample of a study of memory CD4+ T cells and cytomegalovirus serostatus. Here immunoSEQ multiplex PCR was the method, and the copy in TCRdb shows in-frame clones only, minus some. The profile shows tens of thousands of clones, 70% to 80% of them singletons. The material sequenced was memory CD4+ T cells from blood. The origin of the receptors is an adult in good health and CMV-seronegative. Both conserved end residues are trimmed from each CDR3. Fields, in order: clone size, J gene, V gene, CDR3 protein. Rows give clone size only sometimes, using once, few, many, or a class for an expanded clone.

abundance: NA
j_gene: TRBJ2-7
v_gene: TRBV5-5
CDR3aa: ASSWDRAAYEQY

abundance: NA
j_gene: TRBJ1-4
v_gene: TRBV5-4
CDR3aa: ASSKFSGHNEKLF

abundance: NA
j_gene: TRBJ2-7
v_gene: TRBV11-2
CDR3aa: ASSLGSGVRYEQY

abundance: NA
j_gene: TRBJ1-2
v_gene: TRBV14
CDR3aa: ASSQMSLAGSGYT

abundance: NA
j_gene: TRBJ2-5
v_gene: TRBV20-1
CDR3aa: SASGEETQY

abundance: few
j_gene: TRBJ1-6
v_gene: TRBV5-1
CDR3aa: ASSPIRGLNSPLH

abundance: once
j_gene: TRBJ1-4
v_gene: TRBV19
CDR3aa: ASSKTGGGEKLF

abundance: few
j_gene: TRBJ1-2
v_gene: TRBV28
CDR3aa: ASSLYGGGSGYGYT

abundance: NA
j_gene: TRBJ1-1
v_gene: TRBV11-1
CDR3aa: ASSPGQNTEAF

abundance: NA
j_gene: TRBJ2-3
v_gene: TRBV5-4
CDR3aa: ASSQDRADTQY

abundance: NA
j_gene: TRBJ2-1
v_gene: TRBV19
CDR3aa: ASSFQGAGNEQF

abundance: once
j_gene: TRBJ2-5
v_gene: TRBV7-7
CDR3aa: ASSLLGETQY

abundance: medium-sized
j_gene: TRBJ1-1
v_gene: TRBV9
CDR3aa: ASSETANTEAF

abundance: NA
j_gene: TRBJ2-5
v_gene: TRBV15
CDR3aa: ATSRGGTGRQETQY

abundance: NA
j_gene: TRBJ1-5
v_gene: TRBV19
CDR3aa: ASSIPVGLMNQPQH

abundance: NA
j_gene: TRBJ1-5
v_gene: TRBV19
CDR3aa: ASSSTGSLNQPQH

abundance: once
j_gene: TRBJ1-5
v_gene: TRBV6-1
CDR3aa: ASRGGSNQPQH

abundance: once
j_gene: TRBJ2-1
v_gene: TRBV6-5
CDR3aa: ASKTSGYNEQF